This entry features one T cell receptor (beta chain) sequence. Its antigen is not known. These data belong to a study of CD8 T cells in ankylosing spondylitis. Findings and caveats of the study: Typical of ankylosing spondylitis blood, it appeared, was a TCR beta motif of eight highly homologous variants. Some of the motif variants had earlier been found in reactive arthritis patients' fluid and blood. A CD8+ phenotype characterized the disease-linked clones, which were relatively rare in peripheral blood. Disease-linked clones reportedly concentrated significantly in matched ankylosing spondylitis synovial fluid.

Using quantitative 5'-RACE with molecular barcodes, the authors made TCR beta libraries. TCRdb passed the 5' RACE reads through MiXCR, listing each CDR3 protein once. The profile shows about 390,000 distinct CDR3 sequences, around 22% of them singletons. The receptor was derived from a male donor with ankylosing spondylitis. The sequenced material came from blood, either unsorted or a sorted T cell fraction (not recorded which).

The CDR3 region is CASSDIRASGANVLTF. DNA of the CDR3: TGTGCCAGCAGCGACATTCGGGCCTCTGGGGCCAACGTCCTGACTTTC. This chain joins TRBV9 and TRBJ2-6, with D uncertain. Germline CDR1 SGDLS, CDR2 YYNGEE. The CDR3 runs 16 residues. The V end was cut by 3 bases, the J end by 0 bases, with 10 bases between.